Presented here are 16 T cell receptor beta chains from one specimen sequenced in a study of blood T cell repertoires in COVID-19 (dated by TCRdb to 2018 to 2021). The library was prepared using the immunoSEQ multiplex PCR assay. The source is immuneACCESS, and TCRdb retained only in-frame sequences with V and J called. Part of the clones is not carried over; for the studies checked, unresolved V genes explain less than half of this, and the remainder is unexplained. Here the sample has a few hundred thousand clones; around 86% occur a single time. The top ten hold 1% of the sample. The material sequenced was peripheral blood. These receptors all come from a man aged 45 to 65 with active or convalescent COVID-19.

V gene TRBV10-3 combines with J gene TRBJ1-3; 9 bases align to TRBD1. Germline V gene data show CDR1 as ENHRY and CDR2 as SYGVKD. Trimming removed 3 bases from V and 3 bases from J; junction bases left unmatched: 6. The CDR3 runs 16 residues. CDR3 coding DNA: TGTGCCATCAGTGAACAGGGGGCGCAGGTTGGAAACACCATATATTTT. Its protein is CAISEQGAQVGNTIYF.

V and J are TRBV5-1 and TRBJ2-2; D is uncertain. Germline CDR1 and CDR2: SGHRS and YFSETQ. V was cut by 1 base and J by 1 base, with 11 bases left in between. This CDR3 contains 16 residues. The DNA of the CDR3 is TGCGCCAGCAGCTTGTATGGTGCAGGGAACACCGGGGAGCTGTTTTTT. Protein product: CASSLYGAGNTGELFF.

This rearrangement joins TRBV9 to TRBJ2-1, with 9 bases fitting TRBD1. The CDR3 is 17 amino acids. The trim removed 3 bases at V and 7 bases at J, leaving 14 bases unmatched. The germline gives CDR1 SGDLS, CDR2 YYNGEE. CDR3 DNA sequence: TGTGCCAGCAGCGCGTCGACAGGGGGTGTTGTAGGGAATGAGCAGTTCTTC. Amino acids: CASSASTGGVVGNEQFF.

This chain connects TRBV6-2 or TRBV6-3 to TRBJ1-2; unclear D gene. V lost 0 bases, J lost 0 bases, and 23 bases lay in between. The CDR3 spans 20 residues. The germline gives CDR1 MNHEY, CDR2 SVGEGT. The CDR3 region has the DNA TGTGCCAGCAGTTACTCCCGTGCGGAGGCCGAGCGGTGGGCTAACTATGGCTACACCTTC. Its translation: CASSYSRAEAERWANYGYTF.

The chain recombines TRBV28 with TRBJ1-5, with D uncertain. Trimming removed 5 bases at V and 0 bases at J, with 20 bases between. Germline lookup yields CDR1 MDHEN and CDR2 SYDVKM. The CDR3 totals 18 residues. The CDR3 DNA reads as TGTGCCAGCAGTGAACGTAGCGCTCGGAGCTTTAGCAATCAGCCCCAGCATTTT. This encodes CASSERSARSFSNQPQHF. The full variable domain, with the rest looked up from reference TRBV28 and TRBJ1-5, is DVKVTQSSRYLVKRTGEKVFLECVQDMDHENMFWYRQDPGLGLRLIYFSYDVKMKEKGDIPEGYSVSREKKERFSLILESASTNQTSMYLCASSERSARSFSNQPQHFGDGTRLSIL.

The CDR3 protein is CAWSSGTGSNTGELFF. The CDR3 coding sequence is TGTGCCTGGAGTTCTGGGACAGGCTCGAACACCGGGGAGCTGTTTTTT. V gene TRBV30 combines with J gene TRBJ2-2; 8 bases match TRBD1. This CDR3 has 16 amino acids. The trim removed 2 bases at V and 0 bases at J, leaving 5 bases unmatched. Per the germline V gene, CDR1 is GTSNPN and CDR2 is SVGIG (reference sequence).

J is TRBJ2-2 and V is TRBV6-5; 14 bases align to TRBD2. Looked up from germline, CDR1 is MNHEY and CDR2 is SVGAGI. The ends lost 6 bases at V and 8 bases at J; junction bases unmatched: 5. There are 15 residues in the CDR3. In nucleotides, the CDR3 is TGTGCCAGCAGCACCGGGACTAGCGGGAGAGGGGAGCTGTTTTTT. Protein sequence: CASSTGTSGRGELFF.

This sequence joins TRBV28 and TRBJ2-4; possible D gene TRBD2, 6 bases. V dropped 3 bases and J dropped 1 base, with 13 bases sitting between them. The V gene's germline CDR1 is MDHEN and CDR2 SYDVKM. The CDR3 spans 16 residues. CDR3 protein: CASSFPRSGAKNIQYF. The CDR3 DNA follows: TGTGCCAGCAGTTTTCCCCGAAGCGGGGCCAAAAACATTCAGTACTTC.

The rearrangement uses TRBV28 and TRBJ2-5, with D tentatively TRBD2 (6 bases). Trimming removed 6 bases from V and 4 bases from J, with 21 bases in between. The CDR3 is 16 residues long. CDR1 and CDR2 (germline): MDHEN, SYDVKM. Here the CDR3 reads CASRRTGSSSRETQYF. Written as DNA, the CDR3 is TGTGCCAGCAGAAGAACCGGGAGTTCCAGCAGAGAGACCCAGTACTTC.

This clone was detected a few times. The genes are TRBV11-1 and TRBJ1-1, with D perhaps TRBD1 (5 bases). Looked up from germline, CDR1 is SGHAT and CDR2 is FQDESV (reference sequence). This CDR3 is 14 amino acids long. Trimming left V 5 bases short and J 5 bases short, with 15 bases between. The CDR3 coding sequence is TGTGCCAGCAGCCCACAATCGACAGAAACTGAAGCTTTCTTT. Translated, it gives CASSPQSTETEAFF.

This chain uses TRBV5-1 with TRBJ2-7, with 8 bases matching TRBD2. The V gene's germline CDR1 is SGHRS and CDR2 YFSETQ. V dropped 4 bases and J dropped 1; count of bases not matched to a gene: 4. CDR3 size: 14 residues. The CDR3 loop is CASSPLAGSYEQYF. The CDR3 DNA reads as TGCGCCAGCAGCCCTTTAGCGGGATCCTACGAGCAGTACTTC.

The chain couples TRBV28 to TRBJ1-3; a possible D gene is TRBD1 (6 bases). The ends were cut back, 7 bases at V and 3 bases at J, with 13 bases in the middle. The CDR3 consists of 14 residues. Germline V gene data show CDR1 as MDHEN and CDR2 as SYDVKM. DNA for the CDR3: TGTGCCAGCACCCCGGGGGGCTTTGGAAACACCATATATTTT. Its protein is CASTPGGFGNTIYF.

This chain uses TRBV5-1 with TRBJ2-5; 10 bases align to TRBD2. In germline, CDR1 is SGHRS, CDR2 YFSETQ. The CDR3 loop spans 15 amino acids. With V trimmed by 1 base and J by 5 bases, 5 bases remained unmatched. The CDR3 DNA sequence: TGCGCCAGCAGCTTGTTCCTAGCGGGAGAGGAGACCCAGTACTTC. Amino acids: CASSLFLAGEETQYF.

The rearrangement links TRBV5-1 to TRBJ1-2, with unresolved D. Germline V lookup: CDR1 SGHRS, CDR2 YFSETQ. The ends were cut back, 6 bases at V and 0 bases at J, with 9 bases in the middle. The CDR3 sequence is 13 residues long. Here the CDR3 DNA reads TGCGCCAGCACCAGAGGGTCTAACTATGGCTACACCTTC. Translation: CASTRGSNYGYTF.

This CDR3 reads CSASRDSQFF. The CDR3 nucleotides read TGCAGTGCTAGCCGGGACTCCCAGTTCTTC. J is TRBJ2-1 and V is TRBV20-1; TRBD2 might be the D (6 bases). The V end lost 3 bases, the J end lost 13 bases, and 10 bases lay between the germline ends. Per the germline V gene, CDR1 is DFQATT and CDR2 is SNEGSKA (reference sequence). The CDR3 is made up of 10 amino acids.

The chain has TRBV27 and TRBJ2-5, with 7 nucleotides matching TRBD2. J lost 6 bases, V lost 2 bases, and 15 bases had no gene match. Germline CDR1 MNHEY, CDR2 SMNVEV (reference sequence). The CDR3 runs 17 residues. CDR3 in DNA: TGTGCCAGCAGTTTACCCCCTCTAGCGGAGGCACGGAAGACCCAGTACTTC. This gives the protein CASSLPPLAEARKTQYF.